The 17 T cell receptor beta chains in this list originate from one sample, sequenced in a study of spatial heterogeneity in lung cancer. No antigens are known for them. One entry per CDR3 protein results from TCRdb running MiXCR on the 5' RACE reads. Of around 9,700 distinct CDR3 sequences in the sample, 7.5% to 9% are singletons; the top ten hold around a fifth. This sample's time point: sample taken at primary tumor resection. Study results and limitations: Within tumors, counts of expanded alpha and beta TCRs tracked tumor mutation counts.

Sequencing was performed on lung tumor tissue, taken at surgery. The source is a female donor with early-stage non-small cell lung cancer.

A word on this clonotype: Possible read error: a much larger clone is one base away. V and J are TRBV6-4 and TRBJ2-6; D is tentatively TRBD1 or TRBD2 (5 bases each). Germline lookup yields CDR1 MRHNA and CDR2 SNTAGT. V dropped 3 bases and J dropped 2 bases, with 5 bases sitting between them. This CDR3 spans 14 amino acids. In DNA, the CDR3 is TGTGCCAGCAGTGAGGGGGCTGGGGCCAACGTCCTGACTTTC. The encoded protein is CASSEGAGANVLTF.

By sample fraction, this clonotype is medium-sized (0.01 to 0.1%). The rearrangement joins TRBV5-1 to TRBJ2-7; TRBD2 might be the D (6 bases). The length of the CDR3 is 16 residues. V dropped 4 bases and J dropped 0 bases, with 17 bases sitting between them. CDR1 SGHRS and CDR2 YFSETQ come from the germline V gene. The CDR3: CASSPGSLASSYEQYF. The CDR3 DNA sequence: TGCGCCAGCAGCCCCGGGAGCCTAGCAAGCTCCTACGAGCAGTACTTC.

This clonotype was detected ten times or more. The chain uses TRBV7-3 and TRBJ2-5, with D hard to call. The CDR3 is made up of 13 amino acids. In germline, CDR1 is SGHTA, CDR2 FQGTGA. V gave up 4 bases and J gave up 5 bases, with 11 bases separating them. CDR3 DNA: TGTGCCAGCAGCTCCAGCGTTGCGGAGACCCAGTACTTC. Encoded protein: CASSSSVAETQYF.

In its sample, this clonotype was seen many times. The chain is built from TRBV7-3 and TRBJ2-1, with a possible D match to TRBD2 (6 bases). Germline-derived CDR1 and CDR2 are SGHTA and FQGTGA. With 2 bases removed from V and 7 bases from J, the gap between germline ends came to 21 bases. The CDR3 length is 17 residues. DNA for the CDR3: TGTGCCAGCAGCTTAGGAGGGCCCGGACTAAAGGCGAATGAGCAGTTCTTC. This translates into CASSLGGPGLKANEQFF.

By its share, this clonotype is large. V is TRBV6-2 or TRBV6-3 and J is TRBJ2-4, with TRBD1 matching over 8 bases. Germline assignment: CDR1 MNHEY and CDR2 SVGEGT. The CDR3 covers 15 residues. V shed 4 bases and J 0 bases; nucleotides not matched to a gene: 2. Here the CDR3 DNA reads TGTGCCAGCAGTTCGACAGGGGTAGCCAAAAACATTCAGTACTTC. Its translation is CASSSTGVAKNIQYF.

This clonotype has a count of ten or more. This chain joins TRBV19 and TRBJ2-7; 7 bases line up with TRBD1. Germline CDR1 reads LNHDA; CDR2 reads SQIVND (reference sequence). The ends lost 5 bases at V and 0 bases at J; junction bases unmatched: 7. The CDR3 has 15 amino acids. DNA of the CDR3: TGTGCCAGTAGTTACACAGGGGAGAGCTCCTACGAGCAGTACTTC. Protein sequence: CASSYTGESSYEQYF.

This clonotype was counted at least ten times. The chain carries TRBV6-2 or TRBV6-3 and TRBJ2-7; 7 bases line up with TRBD1. There are 15 residues in the CDR3. CDR1 and CDR2 (germline): MNHEY, SVGEGT. The junction had 7 bases not matched to a gene; V was cut back by 5 bases and J by 0 bases. CDR3 DNA: TGTGCCAGCAGTACGGACAGGCTAGCCTCCTACGAGCAGTACTTC. Amino acid sequence: CASSTDRLASYEQYF.

The CDR3 DNA reads TGCAGCGTTGACCTAGTTGGGATAGAGACCCAGTACTTC. Residues: CSVDLVGIETQYF. The chain links TRBV29-1 to TRBJ2-5; D gene unclear. Trimming stripped 3 bases from V and 4 bases from J, with 12 bases between. In germline, CDR1 is SQVTM, CDR2 ANQGSEA. CDR3 length: 13 residues.

The chain couples TRBV11-3 to TRBJ1-2; 8 bases are shared with TRBD1. Per the germline V gene, CDR1 is SGHNT and CDR2 is YENEEA. V lost 0 bases and J lost 4; bases outside the gene matches: 10. This CDR3 contains 17 residues. CDR3 protein: CASSLDDWTGKGYGYTF. The DNA for the CDR3 is TGTGCCAGCAGCTTAGACGATTGGACAGGGAAGGGCTATGGCTACACCTTC.

There are many counts of this clonotype. The chain carries TRBV2 and TRBJ2-2, with unresolved D. Germline-derived CDR1 and CDR2 are SNHLY and FYNNEI. The CDR3 sequence is 13 residues long. Trimming shortened V by 1 base and J by 6 bases, and 6 bases separated the two germline ends. The CDR3: CASSEGQPGELFF. The CDR3 nucleotides read TGTGCCAGCAGTGAAGGGCAGCCCGGGGAGCTGTTTTTT.

This clonotype was counted ten times or more. The chain couples TRBV4-1 to TRBJ2-5, with 10 bases identical to TRBD2. Germline-derived CDR1 and CDR2 are MGHRA and YSYEKL. The length of the CDR3 is 14 residues. V gave up 9 bases and J gave up 1 base; unmatched junction bases: 5. CDR3 in DNA: TGCGCCAGTCAACTAGCGGGGCTCCAAGAGACCCAGTACTTC. Translating it yields CASQLAGLQETQYF.

This clonotype is deemed medium-sized. The rearrangement joins TRBV30 to TRBJ2-6, with D possibly being TRBD1 or TRBD2 (6 bases each). V was cut by 0 bases and J by 1 base, with 10 bases left in between. The CDR3 consists of 16 residues. The germline gives CDR1 GTSNPN, CDR2 SVGIG (reference sequence). The DNA for the CDR3 is TGTGCCTGGAGTGTTGGAGGGGGGTCTGGGGCCAACGTCCTGACTTTC. It translates to CAWSVGGGSGANVLTF.

Many counts were recorded for this clonotype. The V and J genes are TRBV7-2 and TRBJ2-1, with 10 bases identical to TRBD1. CDR3 length: 14 amino acids. Germline trimming cut 4 bases from V and 6 bases from J; bases unmatched to any gene: 3. Germline V gene data show CDR1 as SGHTA and CDR2 as FQGNSA. As DNA, the CDR3 is TGTGCCAGCAGCTGGGACAGGGGTGCCAATGAGCAGTTCTTC. Translating it yields CASSWDRGANEQFF. The full variable domain, rest sourced from reference TRBV7-2 and TRBJ2-1, is GAGVSQSPSNKVTEKGKDVELRCDPISGHTALYWYRQSLGQGLEFLIYFQGNSAPDKSGLPSDRFSAERTGGSVSTLTIQRTQQEDSAVYLCASSWDRGANEQFFGPGTRLTVL.

This clonotype has ten or more counts. The chain is built from TRBV20-1 and TRBJ2-7, with D perhaps matching TRBD1 or TRBD2 (6 bases each). The CDR3 contains 16 residues. Germline V lookup: CDR1 DFQATT, CDR2 SNEGSKA (reference sequence). Trimming removed 0 bases from V and 2 bases from J, with 17 bases in between. CDR3 bases: TGCAGTGCTAGAGATGAAGGGGGGAAAAGGACCTACGAGCAGTACTTC. Translation gives CSARDEGGKRTYEQYF.

In this sample, this clonotype turned up many times. The chain recombines TRBV5-4 with TRBJ2-5, with unresolved D. Trimming cost V 3 bases and J 7 bases, with 16 bases left between them. The CDR3 has 14 amino acids. Germline V CDR1 and CDR2: SGHNT, YYREEE (reference sequence). CDR3 sequence: CASSSNPGVWTQYF. The CDR3 nucleotides are TGTGCCAGCAGCTCTAACCCAGGCGTCTGGACCCAGTACTTC.

This clonotype was seen a handful of times. The V and J genes are TRBV30 and TRBJ2-3; D is possibly TRBD2 (7 bases). Trimming shortened V by 0 bases and J by 4 bases, and 8 bases separated the two germline ends. This CDR3 has 13 amino acids. The germline CDR1 and CDR2 sequences are GTSNPN and SVGIG (reference sequence). Here the CDR3 DNA reads TGTGCCTGGAGTGTAGGGGGGGCAGATACGCAGTATTTT. Protein: CAWSVGGADTQYF.

This chain connects TRBV3-1 to TRBJ1-5, with D hard to call. Germline V gene lookup returns CDR1 LGHDT and CDR2 YNNKEL (reference sequence). V shed 4 bases and J shed 4 bases, with 11 bases lying between them. The CDR3 loop spans 14 amino acids. In DNA, the CDR3 is TGTGCCAGCAGCCCCGAGTACGCGAATCAGCCCCAGCATTTT. Its translation is CASSPEYANQPQHF.